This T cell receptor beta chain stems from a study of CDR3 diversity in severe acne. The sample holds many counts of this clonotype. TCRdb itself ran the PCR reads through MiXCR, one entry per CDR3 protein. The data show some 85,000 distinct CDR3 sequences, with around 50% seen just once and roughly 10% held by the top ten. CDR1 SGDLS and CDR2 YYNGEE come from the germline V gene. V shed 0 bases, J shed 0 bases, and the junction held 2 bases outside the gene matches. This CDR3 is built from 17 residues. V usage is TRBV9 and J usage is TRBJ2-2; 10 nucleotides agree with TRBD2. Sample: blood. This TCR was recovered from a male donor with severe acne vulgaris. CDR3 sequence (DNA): TGTGCCAGCAGCGTAGGGGGACTAGCGTCGAACACCGGGGAGCTGTTTTTT. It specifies CASSVGGLASNTGELFF.